The next 32 T cell receptor beta chains were all read from a single sample in a study of shared clonotypes between healthy human individuals. CD45RO-negative cells were positively selected for CCR7, leaving out terminally differentiated effector memory CD45RA+ cells. TCRdb's copy holds only in-frame clones and misses some; the assay was immunoSEQ multiplex PCR. The repertoire holds around 1.9 million clones, with 85% to 95% as singletons. The sequencing input was naive CD8+ T cells from PBMCs. Source of these receptors: a man aged 18 to 30 in good health. Some clones in this sample may be carry-over from other donors' samples.

The chain recombines TRBV13 with TRBJ1-1, with TRBD1 as a possible D gene (5 bases). Germline CDR1 reads PRHDT; CDR2 reads FYEKMQ (reference sequence). V lost 1 base to trimming and J lost 2 bases, with 8 bases between them. The CDR3 is 14 residues long. In DNA form, the CDR3 reads TGTGCCAGCAGCTTAGTGACAGCTAACACTGAAGCTTTCTTT. It translates to CASSLVTANTEAFF.

About this clone: Distinct nucleotide sequences in the sample also encode this CDR3. The gene calls are TRBV7-3 and TRBJ2-2; the D is unclear. V dropped 5 bases and J dropped 5 bases, with 6 bases sitting between them. The CDR3 loop spans 12 amino acids. CDR1 and CDR2 from the germline V gene are SGHTA and FQGTGA. As DNA, the CDR3 is TGTGCCAGCAGCCCGCCTACCGGGGAGCTGTTTTTT. Protein product: CASSPPTGELFF.

CDR3 sequence reads: CASSLGQVYTQYF. CDR3 sequence (DNA): TGTGCCAGCAGCCTTGGTCAGGTTTATACGCAGTATTTT. The chain combines TRBV7-9 with TRBJ2-3; no firm D call. The CDR3 length is 13 residues. With 5 bases removed from V and 7 bases from J, the gap between germline ends came to 13 bases. Germline V gives CDR1 SEHNR, CDR2 FQNEAQ (reference sequence).

This chain uses TRBV2 with TRBJ2-7; D may be TRBD1 or TRBD2 (5 bases each). This CDR3 spans 14 amino acids. Looked up from germline, CDR1 is SNHLY and CDR2 is FYNNEI. Trimming pared 3 bases from V and 0 bases from J, leaving 9 bases between. CDR3 sequence reads: CASSDRGSSYEQYF. Here the CDR3 DNA reads TGTGCCAGCAGTGACCGGGGCAGCTCCTACGAGCAGTACTTC.

The chain uses TRBV15 and TRBJ2-7; a possible D gene is TRBD2 (5 bases). The germline V gene has CDR1 LNHNV and CDR2 YYDKDF (reference sequence). V lost 1 base and J lost 4, with 11 bases in between. The CDR3 sequence is 14 residues long. CDR3 in amino acids: CATSRVDSPYEQYF. CDR3 DNA sequence: TGTGCCACCAGCAGAGTGGACTCACCATACGAGCAGTACTTC.

The chain recombines TRBV5-1 with TRBJ2-1; 13 nucleotides line up with TRBD2. The J segment lost 8 bases and the V segment lost 4 bases, leaving 6 bases of the junction unmatched. The CDR3 has 15 residues. Per the germline V gene, CDR1 is SGHRS and CDR2 is YFSETQ. Here the CDR3 reads CASSTRTSGSDEQFF. The CDR3 DNA sequence: TGCGCCAGCAGCACGAGGACTAGCGGGAGCGATGAGCAGTTCTTC.

V and J are TRBV4-1 and TRBJ2-7; 9 positions agree with TRBD2. After removal of 10 bases from V and 1 base from J, the junction contained 5 bases not matched to a gene. The CDR3 covers 13 residues. Germline V gene lookup returns CDR1 MGHRA and CDR2 YSYEKL. The CDR3 reads CATRLAESYEQYF. As DNA, the CDR3 is TGCGCCACCAGACTAGCGGAGTCCTACGAGCAGTACTTC.

The chain carries TRBV4-3 and TRBJ1-4; 7 positions agree with TRBD1. The CDR3 contains 15 residues. CDR1 and CDR2 (germline): LGHNA, YSLEER. J gave up 6 bases and V 2 bases, and 6 bases lay outside the gene matches. CDR3 sequence: CASSQNTGVDEKLFF. For the CDR3, the DNA is TGCGCCAGCAGCCAAAATACAGGGGTTGATGAAAAACTGTTTTTT.

CDR3 DNA: TGTGCCAGCAGCAAACTCGGCAGGGAGGAGAGTAACACTGAAGCTTTCTTT. Its protein product is CASSKLGREESNTEAFF. The rearrangement joins TRBV21-1 to TRBJ1-1. TRBV21-1 has pseudogene status. This CDR3 region has 17 residues.

The chain recombines TRBV28 with TRBJ2-3, with D unresolved. CDR3 length: 14 amino acids. The ends were cut back, 7 bases at V and 1 base at J, with 12 bases in the middle. Germline V gene data show CDR1 as MDHEN and CDR2 as SYDVKM. This chain's CDR3 is CASTLVPRTDTQYF. The CDR3 DNA reads TGTGCCAGCACCTTGGTCCCCCGCACAGATACGCAGTATTTT.

The V gene is TRBV11-2, the J gene TRBJ2-7; 7 positions match TRBD2. The CDR3 consists of 15 residues. Trimming removed 6 bases from V and 5 bases from J; junction bases left unmatched: 13. CDR1 and CDR2 from the germline V gene are SGHAT and FQNNGV. The CDR3 here is CASSLFNTGRDEQYF. DNA of the CDR3: TGTGCCAGCAGTCTGTTTAACACGGGGAGGGACGAGCAGTACTTC.

The DNA for the CDR3 is TGTGCCAGCAGCGATTCTGGAAACACCATATATTTT. It encodes CASSDSGNTIYF. V gene TRBV13 combines with J gene TRBJ1-3; no clear D. Germline V CDR1 and CDR2: PRHDT, FYEKMQ (reference sequence). The CDR3 has 12 residues. V lost 5 bases, J lost 1 base, and 3 bases lay in between.

Points on this clone: The same CDR3 is also encoded by other DNA sequences in this sample. The V call is TRBV7-2, the J call TRBJ2-7, with no clear D. The germline V and J ends were trimmed by 5 bases and 3 bases, with 5 bases remaining between them. The CDR3 covers 11 residues. Germline V lookup: CDR1 SGHTA, CDR2 FQGNSA. CDR3 in DNA: TGTGCCAGCAGCCCTAACTACGAGCAGTACTTC. Protein sequence: CASSPNYEQYF.

V usage is TRBV4-3 and J usage is TRBJ1-2, with 9 bases matching TRBD1. The CDR3 sequence is 16 residues long. Germline V gene sequence: CDR1 LGHNA, CDR2 YSLEER. V lost 3 bases to trimming and J lost 6 bases; unmatched junction nucleotides: 11. CDR3 nucleotide sequence: TGCGCCAGCAGCCACCTACCAAGGGACAGGGAGGATGGCTACACCTTC. This codes for CASSHLPRDREDGYTF.

V gene TRBV19 combines with J gene TRBJ2-7; TRBD2 matches 7 bases. Germline CDR1 and CDR2: LNHDA and SQIVND (reference sequence). The CDR3 covers 16 residues. J was trimmed by 5 bases and V by 5 bases; bases with no gene match: 15. The CDR3, as DNA: TGTGCCAGTAGTTCCCTCGGTCGGACTAGTTTCCACGAGCAGTACTTC. This encodes CASSSLGRTSFHEQYF. The full variable domain, its missing parts supplied by reference TRBV19 and TRBJ2-7, is DGGITQSPKYLFRKEGQNVTLSCEQNLNHDAMYWYRQDPGQGLRLIYYSQIVNDFQKGDIAEGYSVSREKKESFPLTVTSAQKNPTAFYLCASSSLGRTSFHEQYFGPGTRLTVT.

CDR3 DNA: TGTGCCAGCTCACCCCGGACGGAAAACTTCTATGGCTACACCTTC. It translates to CASSPRTENFYGYTF. V usage is TRBV18 and J usage is TRBJ1-2; D gene unclear. V was trimmed by 3 bases and J by 4 bases, leaving 15 bases between them. The V gene's germline CDR1 is KGHSH and CDR2 LQKENI. The CDR3 consists of 15 residues.

The V call is TRBV19, the J call TRBJ1-5; D ambiguous. The V gene lost 0 bases and the J gene lost 5 bases, with 8 bases spanning the gap. CDR3 length equals 14 residues. The germline CDR1 and CDR2 sequences are LNHDA and SQIVND (reference sequence). For the CDR3, the DNA is TGTGCCAGTAGTATAGAGACGGTACATCAGCCCCAGCATTTT. This gives the protein CASSIETVHQPQHF. Together with reference TRBV19 and TRBJ1-5, the CDR3 gives the full variable domain: DGGITQSPKYLFRKEGQNVTLSCEQNLNHDAMYWYRQDPGQGLRLIYYSQIVNDFQKGDIAEGYSVSREKKESFPLTVTSAQKNPTAFYLCASSIETVHQPQHFGDGTRLSIL.

V is TRBV2 and J is TRBJ2-1; TRBD2 aligns across 7 bases. Germline V lookup: CDR1 SNHLY, CDR2 FYNNEI. CDR3 length: 15 residues. V shed 10 bases and J 9 bases; nucleotides not matched to a gene: 18. The CDR3 here is CATFLDGRENGEQFF. CDR3 DNA sequence: TGTGCCACCTTCCTTGATGGGCGGGAGAATGGTGAGCAGTTCTTC.

The V and J genes are TRBV9 and TRBJ2-6; D is uncertain. Germline V CDR1 and CDR2: SGDLS, YYNGEE. The CDR3 spans 15 residues. V lost 0 bases and J 4 bases, leaving 8 bases between the germline ends. The CDR3 DNA reads TGTGCCAGCAGCGTAGTAGCTGGCGGGGCCAACGTCCTGACTTTC. It specifies CASSVVAGGANVLTF.

The chain is built from TRBV4-3 and TRBJ2-1; 8 nucleotides line up with TRBD1. The CDR3 runs 14 residues. The V and J ends lost 4 bases and 8 bases, in that order; junction bases with no gene match: 7. Per the germline V gene, CDR1 is LGHNA and CDR2 is YSLEER. The CDR3 region has the DNA TGCGCCAGCAGCCCCCGGACAGGGCTCTATGAGCAGTTCTTC. Protein product: CASSPRTGLYEQFF.

This clone appeared once. The J gene is TRBJ2-3, the V gene TRBV4-3; 8 bases agree with TRBD2. The germline V gene encodes CDR1 LGHNA and CDR2 YSLEER. The CDR3 covers 15 residues. After removal of 1 base from V and 3 bases from J, the junction contained 3 bases not matched to a gene. CDR3 nucleotide sequence: TGCGCCAGCAGCCAAGGGGTAGCGGGGACAGATACGCAGTATTTT. This encodes CASSQGVAGTDTQYF.

This clone was detected once. The rearrangement joins TRBV6-6 to TRBJ2-7, with D unclear. The CDR3 has 11 residues. Germline CDR1 reads MNHNY; CDR2 reads SVGAGI (reference sequence). Trimming took off 0 bases at V and 7 bases at J, with 4 bases between the two ends. The CDR3 region has the DNA TGTGCCAGCAGTTACTCGGTAGAGCAGTACTTC. Amino acid sequence: CASSYSVEQYF.

This clone was recorded only once. This sequence joins TRBV9 and TRBJ2-1; TRBD1 or TRBD2 may be the D gene (5 bases each). The V end was cut by 7 bases, the J end by 4 bases, with 9 bases between. Looked up from germline, CDR1 is SGDLS and CDR2 is YYNGEE. The CDR3 extends over 12 amino acids. The CDR3 nucleotides are TGTGCCAGCGAGGGGCCTTACAATGAGCAGTTCTTC. Translation: CASEGPYNEQFF. The complete variable domain, with remaining parts taken from reference TRBV9 and TRBJ2-1, reads DSGVTQTPKHLITATGQRVTLRCSPRSGDLSVYWYQQSLDQGLQFLIQYYNGEERAKGNILERFSAQQFPDLHSELNLSSLELGDSALYFCASEGPYNEQFFGPGTRLTVL.

The rearrangement links TRBV7-9 to TRBJ2-7; 8 bases align to TRBD1. V lost 4 bases to trimming and J lost 4 bases; unmatched junction nucleotides: 6. CDR3 length: 14 amino acids. The germline CDR1 and CDR2 sequences are SEHNR and FQNEAQ (reference sequence). The CDR3 DNA follows: TGTGCCAGCAGCTCGACAGGGGAACTGTACGAGCAGTACTTC. It codes for CASSSTGELYEQYF.

The CDR3 loop is CAWSVSAVEQYF. The DNA of the CDR3 is TGTGCCTGGAGTGTATCGGCAGTTGAGCAGTACTTC. The genes are TRBV30 and TRBJ2-7, with D hard to call. Germline V gene lookup returns CDR1 GTSNPN and CDR2 SVGIG (reference sequence). V was shortened by 0 bases and J by 7 bases, with 10 bases between the two germline ends. The CDR3 loop spans 12 amino acids.

The V and J genes are TRBV28 and TRBJ2-7; TRBD1 is a possible D gene (6 bases). The CDR3 consists of 17 residues. V lost 2 bases to trimming and J lost 6 bases, with 23 bases between them. Germline V gene data show CDR1 as MDHEN and CDR2 as SYDVKM. CDR3: CASSLGGRGQRTFEQYF. The CDR3 coding sequence is TGTGCCAGCAGTTTAGGGGGCAGGGGTCAGAGAACTTTCGAGCAGTACTTC.

This chain connects TRBV19 to TRBJ1-1, with D hard to call. The V gene lost 9 bases and the J gene lost 0 bases, with 17 bases spanning the gap. Germline CDR1 reads LNHDA; CDR2 reads SQIVND (reference sequence). The CDR3 is 15 amino acids. This CDR3 is CASNGPGHMNTEAFF. CDR3 nucleotide sequence: TGTGCCAGCAACGGGCCCGGGCACATGAACACTGAAGCTTTCTTT. The full variable domain, its missing parts supplied by reference TRBV19 and TRBJ1-1, is DGGITQSPKYLFRKEGQNVTLSCEQNLNHDAMYWYRQDPGQGLRLIYYSQIVNDFQKGDIAEGYSVSREKKESFPLTVTSAQKNPTAFYLCASNGPGHMNTEAFFGQGTRLTVV.

This clone was seen once. V gene TRBV19 combines with J gene TRBJ1-5; D is ambiguous. Trimming shortened V by 4 bases and J by 4 bases, and 14 bases separated the two germline ends. This CDR3 has 15 amino acids. Germline V gene lookup returns CDR1 LNHDA and CDR2 SQIVND (reference sequence). The CDR3: CASSTNGAENQPQHF. DNA for the CDR3: TGTGCCAGTAGTACAAACGGCGCGGAAAATCAGCCCCAGCATTTT.

To note about this clone: The sample contains more than one DNA sequence encoding this CDR3. The chain employs TRBV7-9 and TRBJ2-7; 8 bases align to TRBD2. This CDR3 has 15 residues. Trimming took 3 bases from V and 4 from J; bases not matched to a gene: 8. The germline CDR1 and CDR2 sequences are SEHNR and FQNEAQ (reference sequence). The CDR3 DNA reads TGTGCCAGCAGCTTGGGGCTAGCGGGCCTGTACGAGCAGTACTTC. It codes for CASSLGLAGLYEQYF.

This chain joins TRBV28 and TRBJ2-1; D possibly corresponds to TRBD2 (6 bases). Trimming took 8 bases from V and 2 from J, leaving 19 bases between them. Germline V gives CDR1 MDHEN, CDR2 SYDVKM. This CDR3 region has 16 residues. The CDR3 DNA reads as TGTGCCAGCCGACCCTCCCCGGGAGACGCCTACAATGAGCAGTTCTTC. It translates to CASRPSPGDAYNEQFF.

The chain is built from TRBV9 and TRBJ2-1; 10 nucleotides align to TRBD1. Germline CDR1 and CDR2: SGDLS and YYNGEE. Germline trimming cut 4 bases from V and 6 bases from J; bases unmatched to any gene: 10. The CDR3 runs 16 residues. The CDR3, as DNA: TGTGCCAGCAGCCCGTCCGGGACAGGGGTTATCAATGAGCAGTTCTTC. The encoded protein is CASSPSGTGVINEQFF.

Remarks on this clone: This specimen includes other DNA sequences encoding the same CDR3. The chain employs TRBV7-9 and TRBJ2-7; TRBD1 matches at 9 bases. The J segment lost 2 bases and the V segment lost 5 bases, leaving 7 bases of the junction unmatched. Per the germline V gene, CDR1 is SEHNR and CDR2 is FQNEAQ (reference sequence). CDR3 size: 15 residues. The CDR3 nucleotides are TGTGCCAGCAGCCTGCCCGGGACAGGGACCTACGAGCAGTACTTC. This codes for CASSLPGTGTYEQYF.